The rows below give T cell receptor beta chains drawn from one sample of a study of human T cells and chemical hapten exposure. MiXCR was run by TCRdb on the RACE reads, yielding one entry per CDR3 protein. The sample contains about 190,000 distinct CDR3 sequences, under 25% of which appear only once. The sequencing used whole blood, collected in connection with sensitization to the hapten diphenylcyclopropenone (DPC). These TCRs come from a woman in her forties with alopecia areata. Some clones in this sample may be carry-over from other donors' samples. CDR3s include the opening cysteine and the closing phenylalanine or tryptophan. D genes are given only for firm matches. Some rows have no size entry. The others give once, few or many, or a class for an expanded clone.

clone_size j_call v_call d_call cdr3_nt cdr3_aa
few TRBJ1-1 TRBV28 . TGTGCCAGCAGTTTCGGGGGAAGGACTGAAGCTTTCTTT CASSFGGRTEAFF
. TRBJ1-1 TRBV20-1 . TGCAGTGCTAGAGATACATTGAACACTGAAGCTTTCTTT CSARDTLNTEAFF
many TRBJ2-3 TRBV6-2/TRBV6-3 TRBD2 TGTGCCAGCAGCCCGGGACTAGCGGGAGGAGCAGATACGCAGTATTTT CASSPGLAGGADTQYF
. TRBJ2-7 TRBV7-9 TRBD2 TGTGCCAGCAGCCTAGCGGCCGAGCAGTACTTC CASSLAAEQYF
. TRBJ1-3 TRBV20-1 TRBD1 TGCAGTGCTAGGATGACAGGGGCGCAGGGAAACACCATATATTTT CSARMTGAQGNTIYF
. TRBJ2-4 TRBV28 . TGTGCCAGCAGCCCCACTGGCGTCCCAGCCAAAAACATTCAGTACTTC CASSPTGVPAKNIQYF
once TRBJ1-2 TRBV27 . TGTGCCAGCAGTTTAAACGTCTATGGCTACACCTTC CASSLNVYGYTF
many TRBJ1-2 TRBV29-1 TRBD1 TGCAGCGCCCGCGCCACGGGACAGGAGAACTATGGCTACACCTTC CSARATGQENYGYTF
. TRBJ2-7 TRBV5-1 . TGCGCCAGCAGCCCACCGGCGCCCTACGAGCAGTACTTC CASSPPAPYEQYF
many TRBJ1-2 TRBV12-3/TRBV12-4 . TGTGCCAGCAGTTTGGGCAGCGGCTATGGCTACACCTTC CASSLGSGYGYTF
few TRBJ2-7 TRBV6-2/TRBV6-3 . TGTGCCAGCATTCCAGGGGGGACAGCGAACTACGAGCAGTACTTC CASIPGGTANYEQYF
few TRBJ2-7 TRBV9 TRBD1 TGTGCCAGCAGCGCCGGGACAGGGACCTACGAGCAGTACTTC CASSAGTGTYEQYF
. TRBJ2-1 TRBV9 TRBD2 TGTGCCAGCAGCCTCTTTAGCGGGCTTGGCAGCGGGGAGCAGTTCTTC CASSLFSGLGSGEQFF
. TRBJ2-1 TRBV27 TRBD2 TGTGCCAGCAGTTCCGGACTAGCGGGAGGGCCGGGTGAGCAGTTCTTC CASSSGLAGGPGEQFF
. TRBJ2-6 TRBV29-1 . TGCAGCGTTGAAAGGTTCACTGGGGCCAACGTCCTGACTTTC CSVERFTGANVLTF
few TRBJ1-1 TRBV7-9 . TGTGCCAGCAGCCCCAGGGACACTGAAGCTTTCTTT CASSPRDTEAFF
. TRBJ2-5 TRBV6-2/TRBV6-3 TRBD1 TGTGCCAGCAGTTACCAGGGGGTCAAAGAGACCCAGTACTTC CASSYQGVKETQYF
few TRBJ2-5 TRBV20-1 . TGCAGTGCTAGCGGGAGTAAGAAGACCCAGTACTTC CSASGSKKTQYF
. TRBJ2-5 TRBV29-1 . TGCAGCGTTGTACCTGGAGAGACCCAGTACTTC CSVVPGETQYF
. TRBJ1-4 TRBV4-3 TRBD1 TGCGCCAGCAGCCAAGATGGGACAGGGGACACTAATGAAAAACTGTTTTTT CASSQDGTGDTNEKLFF
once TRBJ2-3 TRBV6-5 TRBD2 TGTGCCAGCAGTCCTATAGCGGGAGCCAGCACAGATACGCAGTATTTT CASSPIAGASTDTQYF
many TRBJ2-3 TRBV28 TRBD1 TGTGCCAGCAGTCCCCGACAGGGGGGCACAGATACGCAGTATTTT CASSPRQGGTDTQYF
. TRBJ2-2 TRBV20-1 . TGCAGCTGTGGAAGTACCTCGAACACCGGGGAGCTGTTTTTT CSCGSTSNTGELFF
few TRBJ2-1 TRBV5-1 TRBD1 TGCGCCAGCACCCCCAACCCCGACAGGGCCGCCGAGCAGTTCTTC CASTPNPDRAAEQFF
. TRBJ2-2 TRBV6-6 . TGTGCCAGCAGTTACCAGGTTACCGGGGAGCTGTTTTTT CASSYQVTGELFF
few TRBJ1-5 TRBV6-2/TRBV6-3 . TGTGCCAGCAGCCCACACGCCGACAGACGTCAGCCCCAGCATTTT CASSPHADRRQPQHF
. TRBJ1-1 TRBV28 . TGTGCCAGCCGACCCACCCGCGCAGGGACGAACACTGAAGCTTTCTTT CASRPTRAGTNTEAFF
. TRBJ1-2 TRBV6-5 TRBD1 TGTGCCAGCAGTGCAGGGGGCTATGGCTACACCTTC CASSAGGYGYTF
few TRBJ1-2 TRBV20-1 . TGCAGTGCTAGAGATCCGGGTGAAGGCTACACCTTC CSARDPGEGYTF
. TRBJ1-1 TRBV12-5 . TGTCTCCCCGGACGGTCAATGAACACTGAAGCTTTCTTT CLPGRSMNTEAFF
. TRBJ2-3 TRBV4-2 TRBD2 TGTGCCAGCAGCCAAAAACTAGCGGGCGCGGATACGCAGTATTTT CASSQKLAGADTQYF
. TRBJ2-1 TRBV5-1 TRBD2 TGCGCCAGCAGCCACGGGGGGGGACTAGCGTCCAATGAGCAGTTCTTC CASSHGGGLASNEQFF
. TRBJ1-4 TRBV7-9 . TGTGCCAGCAGCTTAGAGGGCAGCGTCAAAAAACTGTTTTTT CASSLEGSVKKLFF
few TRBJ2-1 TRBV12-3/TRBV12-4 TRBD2 TGTGCCAGCAGTTTGGGAACTAGCGGTGAGCAGTTCTTC CASSLGTSGEQFF
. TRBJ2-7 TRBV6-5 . TGTGCCAGCAGTTACTCGAAGGGGGAGGGGTTCGAGCAGTACTTC CASSYSKGEGFEQYF
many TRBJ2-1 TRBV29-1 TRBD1 TGCAGCGCCCTGGGACAGGGAGGGATCAATGAGCAGTTCTTC CSALGQGGINEQFF
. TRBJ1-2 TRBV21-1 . TGTGCCAGCAGCGGTCGTCCGGGGGAGGGGCAGTATGGCTACACCTTC CASSGRPGEGQYGYTF
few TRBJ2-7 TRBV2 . TGTGCCAGCAGTCGACAGACCTACGAGCAGTACTTC CASSRQTYEQYF
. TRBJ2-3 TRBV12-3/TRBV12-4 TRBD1 TGTGCCAGCAGTTCAATGACAGGGTACACAGATACGCAGTATTTT CASSSMTGYTDTQYF
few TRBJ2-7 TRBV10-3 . TGTGCCATCAGTGATCTTAGCGGCTCCTACGAGCAGTACTTC CAISDLSGSYEQYF
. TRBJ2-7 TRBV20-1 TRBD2 TGCAGTGCAAATCCGGGGGGGTCCTACGAGCAGTACTTC CSANPGGSYEQYF
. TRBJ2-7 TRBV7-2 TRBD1 TGTGCCAGCAGCCAGGGACAGGGCCCCTGGGAGCAGTACTTC CASSQGQGPWEQYF
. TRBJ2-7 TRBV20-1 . TGCAGTGCTCGAAAGTTACTAGAGGGTGCCGAGCAGTACTTC CSARKLLEGAEQYF
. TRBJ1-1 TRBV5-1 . TGCGCCAGCAGCTCCGGGGGGGGGCTGAACACTGAAGCTTTCTTT CASSSGGGLNTEAFF
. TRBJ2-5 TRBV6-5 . TGTGCCAGCAGTTACTCGATTGGACAGGGAGGGCACAAGACCCAGTACTTC CASSYSIGQGGHKTQYF
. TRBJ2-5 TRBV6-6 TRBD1 TGTGCCAGCAATCTACAGGGGTCCCAAGAGACCCAGTACTTC CASNLQGSQETQYF
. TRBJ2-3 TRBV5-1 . TGCGCCAGCAGCTTGGGCGGAAAAGATACGCAGTATTTT CASSLGGKDTQYF
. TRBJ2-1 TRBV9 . TGTGCCAGCAGCGTAGCTCCTGGTGGAGGGCTCAATGAGCAGTTCTTC CASSVAPGGGLNEQFF
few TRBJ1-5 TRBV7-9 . TGTGCCAGCAGTCCGGGGGGGCTTTATAGCAATCAGCCCCAGCATTTT CASSPGGLYSNQPQHF
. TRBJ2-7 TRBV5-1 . TGCGCCAGCAGCTTGGCACAGGCGAGCTCCTACGAGCAGTACTTC CASSLAQASSYEQYF
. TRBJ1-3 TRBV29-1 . TGCAGCGTTATTCAGGGCACTGGAAACACCATATATTTT CSVIQGTGNTIYF
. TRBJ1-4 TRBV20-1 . TGCAGTGCTAGAGTCGGAGGAGTTCTGTTTTTT CSARVGGVLFF
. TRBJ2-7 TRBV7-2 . TGTGCCAGCAGCTTTGGGGACGGCTACGAGCAGTACTTC CASSFGDGYEQYF